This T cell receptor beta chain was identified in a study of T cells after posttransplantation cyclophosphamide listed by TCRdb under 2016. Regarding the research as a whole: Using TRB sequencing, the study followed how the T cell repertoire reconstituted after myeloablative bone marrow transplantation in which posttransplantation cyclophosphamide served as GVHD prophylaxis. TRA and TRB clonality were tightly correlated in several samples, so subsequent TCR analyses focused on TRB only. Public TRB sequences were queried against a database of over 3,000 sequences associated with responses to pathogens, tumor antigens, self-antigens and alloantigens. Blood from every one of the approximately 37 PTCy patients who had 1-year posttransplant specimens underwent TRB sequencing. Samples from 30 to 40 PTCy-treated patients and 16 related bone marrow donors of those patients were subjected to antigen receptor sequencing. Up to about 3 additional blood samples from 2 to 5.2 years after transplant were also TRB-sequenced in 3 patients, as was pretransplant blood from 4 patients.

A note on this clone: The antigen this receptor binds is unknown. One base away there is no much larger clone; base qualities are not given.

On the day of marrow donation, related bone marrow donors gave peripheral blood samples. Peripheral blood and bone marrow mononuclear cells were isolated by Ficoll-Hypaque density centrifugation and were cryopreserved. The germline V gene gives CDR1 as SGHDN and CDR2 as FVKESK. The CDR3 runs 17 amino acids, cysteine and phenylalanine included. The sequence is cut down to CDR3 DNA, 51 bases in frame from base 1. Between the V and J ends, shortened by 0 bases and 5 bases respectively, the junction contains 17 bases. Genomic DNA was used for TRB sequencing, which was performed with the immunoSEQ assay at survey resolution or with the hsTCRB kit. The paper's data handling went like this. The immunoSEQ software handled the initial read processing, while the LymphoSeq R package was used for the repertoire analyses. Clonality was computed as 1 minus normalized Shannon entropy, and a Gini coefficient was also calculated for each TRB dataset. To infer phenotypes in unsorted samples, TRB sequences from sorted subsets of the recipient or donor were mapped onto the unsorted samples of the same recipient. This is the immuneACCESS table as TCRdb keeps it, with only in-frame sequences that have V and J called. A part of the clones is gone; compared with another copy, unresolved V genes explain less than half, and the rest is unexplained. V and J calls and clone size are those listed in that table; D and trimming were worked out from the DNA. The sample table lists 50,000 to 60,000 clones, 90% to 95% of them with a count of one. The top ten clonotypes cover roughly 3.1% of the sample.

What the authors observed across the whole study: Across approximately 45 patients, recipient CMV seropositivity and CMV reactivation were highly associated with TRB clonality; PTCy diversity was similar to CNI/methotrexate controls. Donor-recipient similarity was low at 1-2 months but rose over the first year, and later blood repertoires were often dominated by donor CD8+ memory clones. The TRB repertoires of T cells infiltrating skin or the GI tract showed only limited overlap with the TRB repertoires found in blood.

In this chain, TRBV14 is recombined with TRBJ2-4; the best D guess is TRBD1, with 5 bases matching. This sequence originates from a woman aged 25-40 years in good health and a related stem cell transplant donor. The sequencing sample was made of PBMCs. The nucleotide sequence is TGTGCCAGCAGCCAAGATCCTACCTTTAGCAGGGAAAACATTCAGTACTTC. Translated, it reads CASSQDPTFSRENIQYF.